This T cell receptor (beta chain) was sequenced for a study of shared clonotypes between healthy human individuals. Assay runs were performed at deep level. Tens of thousands of T cell genomes, or around 300 ng DNA, went into unsorted PBMC replicate PCRs. Clones were read by immunoSEQ multiplex PCR, and TCRdb kept only the in-frame ones, dropping some. The sample shows a few hundred thousand clones, approximately 71% of them seen only once. The CDR3 runs 13 residues. V was cut by 0 bases and J by 4 bases, with 7 bases left in between. The germline V gene has CDR1 SGHNT and CDR2 YYREEE (reference sequence). Each of the donors was a healthy adult who was HIV-negative and had not had a recent acute infection or vaccination.

The sequence was obtained from a woman in her thirties or forties in good health. Some clones in this sample may be carry-over from other donors' samples. The chain couples TRBV5-4 to TRBJ2-5; D is unclear. Sequences were obtained from PBMCs. DNA of the CDR3: TGTGCCAGCAGCTTGGGTGTCGGAGAGACCCAGTACTTC. Protein sequence: CASSLGVGETQYF.